Here is one TCR beta chain with its context. Its cognate antigen is unknown. This record comes from a study of OX40 agonist ivuxolimab in advanced cancers. Across the whole study: Patients received ivuxolimab, an intravenous treatment, every 2 weeks at 0.01 to 10 mg/kg.

Study conclusions and caveats: Both CD4+ and CD8+ T cell populations in blood had undergone clonal expansion by week 6 at 0.1 to 3.0 mg/kg. Among the lowest levels of clonal expansion were found in partial responders at 0.1-3.0 mg/kg.

Germline V CDR1 and CDR2: LNHDA, SQIVND (reference sequence). CDR3 size: 14 residues. V shed 10 bases and J 4 bases; nucleotides not matched to a gene: 6. Assay used: immunoSEQ multiplex PCR; TCRdb lists only in-frame clones, some missing. The sample carries 8,000 to 10,000 clones, roughly nine tenths recorded once. The specimen comprised CD4+ or CD8+ T cells sorted from blood, sampled in a trial of the OX40 agonist ivuxolimab. V usage is TRBV19 and J usage is TRBJ2-3; 12 bases line up with TRBD1. The receptor was derived from an adult with an advanced solid tumor such as melanoma, head and neck, liver or kidney cancer. CDR3 nucleotide sequence: TGTGCCACTGCCGGGACAGGGGGCTCAGATACGCAGTATTTT. It yields the protein CATAGTGGSDTQYF.